Each of the 16 T cell receptor beta chains below was sequenced from the same sample in a study of CD8 T cells in Susac syndrome. cDNA came from approximately 0.5 to 1 ug RNA primed by random hexamers. TCRdb re-derived calls from the immunoSEQ multiplex PCR reads in MiXCR, one entry per CDR3 protein. This table has roughly 300,000 distinct CDR3 sequences, 70% to 90% appearing once. Sequencing used CD8+ T cells from PBMCs. The receptor source for this set is a human donor with multiple sclerosis.

The gene calls are TRBV29-1 and TRBJ1-4; D gene uncertain. V dropped 5 bases and J dropped 5 bases, with 9 bases sitting between them. The germline CDR1 and CDR2 sequences are SQVTM and ANQGSEA. CDR3 length: 12 amino acids. CDR3 DNA sequence: TGCAGCGTTTTGGACGGAAATGAAAAACTGTTTTTT. It yields the protein CSVLDGNEKLFF.

This clonotype was seen only once. This chain connects TRBV4-2 to TRBJ2-1; no clear D gene. V shed 0 bases and J shed 8 bases, with 5 bases lying between them. This CDR3 spans 12 amino acids. Germline V gives CDR1 LGHNA, CDR2 YNFKEQ. Here the CDR3 reads CASSQDPDEQFF. The CDR3 bases are TGTGCCAGCAGCCAAGATCCGGATGAGCAGTTCTTC.

The J gene is TRBJ2-2, the V gene TRBV27; 13 nucleotides agree with TRBD2. The CDR3 consists of 18 residues. V lost 2 bases and J lost 0; bases outside the gene matches: 3. CDR1 MNHEY and CDR2 SMNVEV come from the germline V gene (reference sequence). CDR3 region: CASSLILAGGPNTGELFF. CDR3 sequence (DNA): TGTGCCAGCAGTTTAATACTAGCGGGAGGGCCGAACACCGGGGAGCTGTTTTTT.

This rearrangement joins TRBV5-4 to TRBJ2-2; 7 bases are a match to TRBD2. V dropped 0 bases and J dropped 9; count of bases not matched to a gene: 5. The CDR3 totals 14 residues. Germline values: CDR1 SGHNT, CDR2 YYREEE (reference sequence). In nucleotides, the CDR3 is TGTGCCAGCAGCTTGGTGGGGGGGACCCGGGAGCTGTTTTTT. This sequence encodes CASSLVGGTRELFF.

The chain is built from TRBV28 and TRBJ1-2, with 9 bases aligning to TRBD1. CDR3 length equals 16 residues. V lost 1 base, J lost 7 bases, and 10 bases stayed unmatched. Germline values: CDR1 MDHEN, CDR2 SYDVKM. CDR3 nucleotides: TGTGCCAGCAGTTTATTTCGAGGACAGGGGTATGGTGGCTACACCTTC. It yields the protein CASSLFRGQGYGGYTF.

This clonotype has just one count. This chain joins TRBV10-3 and TRBJ1-1; D uncertain. V was clipped by 3 bases and J by 11 bases, with 22 bases between them. Germline CDR1 ENHRY, CDR2 SYGVKD. The CDR3 is made up of 15 amino acids. The CDR3 here is CAISDHEKPGQQAFF. The CDR3 nucleotides read TGTGCCATCAGTGACCATGAGAAACCGGGCCAGCAGGCTTTCTTT.

This clonotype was observed a handful of times. V usage is TRBV7-6 and J usage is TRBJ1-4; tentative D call: TRBD1 (5 bases). The CDR3 has 15 residues. V was clipped by 1 base and J by 4 bases, with 10 bases between them. CDR1 and CDR2 (germline): SGHVS, FNYEAQ. In DNA, the CDR3 is TGTGCCAGCAGCTTAGTAGGGGTTGTTAATGAAAAACTGTTTTTT. It is translated as CASSLVGVVNEKLFF.

This clonotype was counted a few times. The chain uses TRBV7-9 and TRBJ2-1; D might be TRBD1 or TRBD2, each matching 5 bases. Germline CDR1 reads SEHNR; CDR2 reads FQNEAQ (reference sequence). There are 14 residues in the CDR3. V was shortened by 4 bases and J by 5 bases, with 12 bases between the two germline ends. The CDR3, as DNA: TGTGCCAGCAGCTCCCCGCGAGGGGACAATGAGCAGTTCTTC. As protein: CASSSPRGDNEQFF.

In this sample, this clonotype turned up a few times. The V call is TRBV7-3, the J call TRBJ2-3; D is unclear. Trimming took off 1 base at V and 6 bases at J, with 17 bases between the two ends. The CDR3 extends over 16 amino acids. Germline V CDR1 and CDR2: SGHTA, FQGTGA. In DNA form, the CDR3 reads TGTGCCAGCAGCTTAAACGGGCCCCCAACAACGGATACGCAGTATTTT. Encoded protein: CASSLNGPPTTDTQYF.

The CDR3 DNA follows: TGTGCCAGCAGTTTATGGACTAGATCAGGGGAGCTGTTTTTT. The encoded protein is CASSLWTRSGELFF. V usage is TRBV27 and J usage is TRBJ2-2, with TRBD2 identical over 7 bases. The V gene end was trimmed by 1 base and the J gene end by 8 bases; junction bases not matched to a gene: 4. The germline gives CDR1 MNHEY, CDR2 SMNVEV (reference sequence). The CDR3 sequence is 14 residues long.

V is TRBV2 and J is TRBJ1-1; D call uncertain. The germline V and J ends were trimmed by 2 bases and 0 bases, with 19 bases remaining between them. Germline V gene sequence: CDR1 SNHLY, CDR2 FYNNEI. This CDR3 region has 18 residues. CDR3 sequence (DNA): TGTGCCAGCAGTGAAATAAGTTCCGGAAAGCCCATGAACACTGAAGCTTTCTTT. This encodes CASSEISSGKPMNTEAFF.

The chain links TRBV7-2 to TRBJ2-3; D is perhaps TRBD1 (6 bases). V was clipped by 5 bases and J by 6 bases, with 21 bases between them. Germline V gene lookup returns CDR1 SGHTA and CDR2 FQGNSA. The CDR3 is made up of 16 amino acids. The CDR3: CASSAHFTGSPDTQYF. In DNA, the CDR3 is TGTGCCAGCAGCGCCCACTTCACAGGGTCGCCCGATACGCAGTATTTT.

The rearrangement joins TRBV5-6 to TRBJ2-3, with unresolved D. V was clipped by 0 bases and J by 2 bases, with 13 bases between them. The CDR3 spans 16 residues. Germline CDR1 SGHDT, CDR2 YYEEEE. In DNA, the CDR3 is TGTGCCAGCAGCTTGGAGGGTAGGCGGTTCACAGATACGCAGTATTTT. Its translation: CASSLEGRRFTDTQYF.

This chain uses TRBV20-1 with TRBJ2-5; 8 bases fit TRBD2. The CDR3 length is 19 residues. Germline V gives CDR1 DFQATT, CDR2 SNEGSKA (reference sequence). V trimming: 6 bases; J trimming: 2 bases; junction bases outside the gene matches: 23. CDR3 region: CSASPEQRETPWTQETQYF. DNA for the CDR3: TGCAGTGCAAGCCCCGAACAGCGGGAGACGCCATGGACTCAAGAGACCCAGTACTTC.

The chain couples TRBV6-5 to TRBJ2-1, with 9 bases identical to TRBD2. The CDR3 has 14 residues. The V segment lost 2 bases and the J segment 6 bases; nucleotides outside the gene matches: 2. Germline V gene sequence: CDR1 MNHEY, CDR2 SVGAGI. The CDR3 bases are TGTGCCAGCAGTTACGGCGGGAGGGGCAATGAGCAGTTCTTC. This sequence encodes CASSYGGRGNEQFF.

The chain uses TRBV6-1 and TRBJ2-1; D might be TRBD2 (5 bases). V was cut by 3 bases and J by 8 bases, with 8 bases left in between. Germline CDR1 MNHNS, CDR2 SASEGT. The CDR3 consists of 12 residues. The CDR3: CASSDPGYEQFF. DNA for the CDR3: TGTGCCAGCAGTGATCCGGGGTATGAGCAGTTCTTC.